The subject of this entry is one T cell receptor beta chain. The antigen is undetermined. The material for each subset, its genomic DNA, was split evenly across several immunoSEQ plates. Profiled with immunoSEQ multiplex PCR; TCRdb holds only in-frame clones, not every one. The sample contains approximately 240,000 clones, about 65% of which appear only once. This specimen belongs to a study of shared clonotypes between healthy human individuals. Overall study findings and caveats: Inspection by rarefaction showed sorted-subset sequencing to be incomplete despite large depth. Larger estimated richness was generally recorded for naive subsets relative to memory subsets.

Trimming took 1 base from V and 2 from J; bases not matched to a gene: 3. The CDR3 length is 15 residues. CD4+ cells yielded CD45RA+ naive and CD45RA-negative memory subsets. V is TRBV5-3 and J is TRBJ2-3; 8 bases line up with TRBD2. TRBV5-3 is an ORF, with its function uncertain. Sequencing input: memory CD4+ T cells sorted from blood. Subset indicated: CD45RA-negative fraction. The receptor's source is a man younger than 45 in good health. The CDR3 loop is CARSLFGRATDTQYF. The CDR3 nucleotides read TGTGCCAGAAGCTTGTTCGGGAGGGCCACAGATACGCAGTATTTT.